Listed here are 9 T cell receptor beta chains from one sample, sequenced in a study of cytomegalovirus exposure and HLA in healthy donors. The PCR contained 60 Vbeta and 13 Jbeta primers. The data were produced by immunoSEQ multiplex PCR, yet TCRdb's version contains in-frame clones alone and is incomplete. The table includes under 140,000 clones, roughly 84% detected once. Sequenced sample: PBMCs. These receptors were collected from a young man in good health and CMV-seropositive.

This clone was detected a few times. V and J are TRBV29-1 and TRBJ1-1; unclear D gene. V shed 5 bases and J shed 0 bases, with 10 bases lying between them. The CDR3 spans 13 residues. Germline CDR1 reads SQVTM; CDR2 reads ANQGSEA. Written as DNA, the CDR3 is TGCAGCGTTTTCCACAGTCTGAACACTGAAGCTTTCTTT. It codes for CSVFHSLNTEAFF.

The rearrangement uses TRBV6-5 and TRBJ2-7; 7 bases line up with TRBD1. Per the germline V gene, CDR1 is MNHEY and CDR2 is SVGAGI. The CDR3 runs 13 residues. V trimming: 2 bases; J trimming: 6 bases; junction bases outside the gene matches: 4. The CDR3 loop is CASSYGSGGEQYF. DNA of the CDR3: TGTGCCAGCAGTTACGGGTCAGGGGGCGAGCAGTACTTC.

J is TRBJ2-3 and V is TRBV30, with D perhaps matching TRBD2 (6 bases). This CDR3 is built from 14 residues. V was clipped by 1 base and J by 3 bases, with 11 bases between them. Germline-derived CDR1 and CDR2 are GTSNPN and SVGIG (reference sequence). CDR3 sequence (DNA): TGTGCCTGGAGTGCCTTGGGGGGTACAGATACGCAGTATTTT. Amino acid sequence: CAWSALGGTDTQYF.

This clone was seen once. V gene TRBV5-1 combines with J gene TRBJ1-5, with D tentatively TRBD1 (6 bases). V lost 4 bases to trimming and J lost 3 bases, with 8 bases between them. The CDR3 totals 13 residues. In germline, CDR1 is SGHRS, CDR2 YFSETQ. The CDR3 nucleotides are TGCGCCAGCAGCCAGGGGATCAATCAGCCCCAGCATTTT. It yields the protein CASSQGINQPQHF.

The chain uses TRBV27 and TRBJ2-3, with D possibly TRBD2 on 5 matching bases. CDR3 size: 15 residues. Per germline, CDR1 MNHEY and CDR2 SMNVEV (reference sequence). V was shortened by 3 bases and J by 2 bases, with 12 bases between the two germline ends. This CDR3 is CASSLGRIFTDTQYF. Here the CDR3 DNA reads TGTGCCAGCAGTTTGGGGAGAATATTCACAGATACGCAGTATTTT.

The V and J genes are TRBV2 and TRBJ1-6; perhaps TRBD1 as D (5 bases). This CDR3 is built from 14 residues. V lost 2 bases and J 10 bases, leaving 12 bases between the germline ends. Per germline, CDR1 SNHLY and CDR2 FYNNEI. CDR3 region: CASSEFRAWSPLHF. In DNA, the CDR3 is TGTGCCAGCAGTGAATTCAGGGCATGGTCACCCCTCCACTTT.

The chain carries TRBV6-1 and TRBJ1-3; TRBD1 might be the D (5 bases). Trimming shortened V by 6 bases and J by 2 bases, and 11 bases separated the two germline ends. CDR3 length equals 14 residues. Germline V CDR1 and CDR2: MNHNS, SASEGT. This CDR3 is CASSMAGPGNTIYF. The CDR3 DNA reads as TGTGCCAGCAGCATGGCAGGGCCTGGAAACACCATATATTTT.

The V gene is TRBV7-9, the J gene TRBJ2-2, with TRBD1 matching over 11 bases. Germline V CDR1 and CDR2: SEHNR, FQNEAQ (reference sequence). Germline trimming cut 6 bases from V and 6 bases from J; bases unmatched to any gene: 9. This CDR3 is built from 16 residues. The DNA of the CDR3 is TGTGCCAGCAGTCCCCGGACAGGGGGCATCGCCGGGGAGCTGTTTTTT. This codes for CASSPRTGGIAGELFF.

This clone was seen a handful of times. The V and J genes are TRBV6-5 and TRBJ1-3; no reliable D call. This CDR3 has 14 residues. V lost 1 base and J lost 3, with 7 bases in between. Germline-derived CDR1 and CDR2 are MNHEY and SVGAGI. CDR3 in amino acids: CASSYFAGGNTIYF. The CDR3 DNA reads TGTGCCAGCAGTTACTTCGCAGGTGGAAACACCATATATTTT.